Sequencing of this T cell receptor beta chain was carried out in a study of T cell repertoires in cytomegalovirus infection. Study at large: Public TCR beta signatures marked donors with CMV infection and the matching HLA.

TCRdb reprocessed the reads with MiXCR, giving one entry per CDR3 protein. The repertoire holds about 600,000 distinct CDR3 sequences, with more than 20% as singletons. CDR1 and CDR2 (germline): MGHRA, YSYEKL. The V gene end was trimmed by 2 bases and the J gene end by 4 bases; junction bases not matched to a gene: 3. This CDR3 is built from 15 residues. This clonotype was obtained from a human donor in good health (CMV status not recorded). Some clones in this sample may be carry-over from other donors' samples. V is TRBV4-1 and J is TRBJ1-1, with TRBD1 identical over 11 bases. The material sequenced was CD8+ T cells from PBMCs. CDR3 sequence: CASSQSGTGGTEAFF. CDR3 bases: TGCGCCAGCAGCCAATCTGGGACAGGGGGCACTGAAGCTTTCTTT.